This T cell receptor (beta chain) was observed in a study of blood T cell repertoires in COVID-19. Using immunoSEQ multiplex PCR, the repertoire was profiled, and TCRdb retains in-frame clones only, with some absent. This table has about 100,000 clones, roughly 87% appearing once. Between the trimmed V and J ends, which lost 0 bases and 9 bases, there was a span of 9 bases. This CDR3 has 13 residues. From germline, CDR1 is LGHNA and CDR2 YSLEER. The sample comprised peripheral blood. The rearrangement uses TRBV4-3 and TRBJ1-5; D gene unclear. The TCR comes from a man aged 25 to 40 in a cohort sampled during active COVID-19. This CDR3 is CASSQDSDGPQHF. CDR3 nucleotide sequence: TGCGCCAGCAGCCAAGACAGTGATGGGCCCCAGCATTTT.